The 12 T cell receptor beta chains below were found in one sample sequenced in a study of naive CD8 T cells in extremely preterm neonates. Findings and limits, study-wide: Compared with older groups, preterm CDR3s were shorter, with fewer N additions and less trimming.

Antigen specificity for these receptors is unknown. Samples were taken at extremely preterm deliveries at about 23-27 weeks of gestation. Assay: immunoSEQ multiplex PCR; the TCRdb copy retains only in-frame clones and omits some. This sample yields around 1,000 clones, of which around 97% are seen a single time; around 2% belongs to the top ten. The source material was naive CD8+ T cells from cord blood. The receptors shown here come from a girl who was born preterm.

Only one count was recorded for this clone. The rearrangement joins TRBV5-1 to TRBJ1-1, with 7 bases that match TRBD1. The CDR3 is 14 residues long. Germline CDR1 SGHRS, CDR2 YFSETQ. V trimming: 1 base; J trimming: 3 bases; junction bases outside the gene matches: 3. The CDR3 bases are TGCGCCAGCAGCTTGTGGCAGGGGGACACTGAAGCTTTCTTT. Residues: CASSLWQGDTEAFF. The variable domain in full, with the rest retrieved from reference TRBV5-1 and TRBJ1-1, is KAGVTQTPRYLIKTRGQQVTLSCSPISGHRSVSWYQQTPGQGLQFLFEYFSETQRNKGNFPGRFSGRQFSNSRSEMNVSTLELGDSALYLCASSLWQGDTEAFFGQGTRLTVV.

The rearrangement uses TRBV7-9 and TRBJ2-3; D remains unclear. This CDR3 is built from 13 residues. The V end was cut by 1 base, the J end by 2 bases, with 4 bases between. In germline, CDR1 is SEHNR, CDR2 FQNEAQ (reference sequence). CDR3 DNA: TGTGCCAGCAGCTTAGGGCCCACAGATACGCAGTATTTT. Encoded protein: CASSLGPTDTQYF.

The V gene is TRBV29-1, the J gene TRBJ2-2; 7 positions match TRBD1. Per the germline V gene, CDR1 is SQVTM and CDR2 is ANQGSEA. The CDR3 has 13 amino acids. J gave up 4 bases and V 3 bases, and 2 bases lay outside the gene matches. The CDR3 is CSVERGRTGELFF. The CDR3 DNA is TGCAGCGTTGAGAGGGGGCGCACCGGGGAGCTGTTTTTT.

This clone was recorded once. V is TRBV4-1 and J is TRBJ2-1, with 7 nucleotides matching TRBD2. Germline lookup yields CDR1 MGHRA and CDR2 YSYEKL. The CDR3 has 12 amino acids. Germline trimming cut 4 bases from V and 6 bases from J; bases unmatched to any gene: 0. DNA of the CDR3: TGCGCCAGCAGCCGGACTAGCAATGAGCAGTTCTTC. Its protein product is CASSRTSNEQFF.

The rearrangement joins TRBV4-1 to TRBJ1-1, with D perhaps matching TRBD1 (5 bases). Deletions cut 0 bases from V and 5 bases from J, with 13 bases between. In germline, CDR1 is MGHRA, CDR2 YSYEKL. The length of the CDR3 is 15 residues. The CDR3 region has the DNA TGCGCCAGCAGCCAAGAACTCAGAAAGGGGACTGAAGCTTTCTTT. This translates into CASSQELRKGTEAFF.

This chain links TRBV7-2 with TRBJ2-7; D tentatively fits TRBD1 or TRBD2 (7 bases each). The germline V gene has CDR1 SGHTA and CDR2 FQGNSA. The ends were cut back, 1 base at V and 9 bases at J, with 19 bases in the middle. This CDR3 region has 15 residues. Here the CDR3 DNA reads TGTGCCAGCAGCTTAGTAGGGGGCGGGAGTGGGTCGCAGTACTTC. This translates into CASSLVGGGSGSQYF.

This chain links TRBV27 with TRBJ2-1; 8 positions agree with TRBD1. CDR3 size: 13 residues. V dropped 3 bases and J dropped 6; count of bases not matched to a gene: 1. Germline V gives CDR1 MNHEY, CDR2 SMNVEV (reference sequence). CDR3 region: CASSFTGGNEQFF. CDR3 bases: TGTGCCAGCAGTTTTACAGGGGGCAATGAGCAGTTCTTC.

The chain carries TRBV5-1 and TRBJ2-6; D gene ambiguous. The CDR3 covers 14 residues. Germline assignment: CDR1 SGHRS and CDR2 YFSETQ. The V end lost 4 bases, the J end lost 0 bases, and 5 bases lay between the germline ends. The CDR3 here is CASSLVSGANVLTF. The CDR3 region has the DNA TGCGCCAGCAGCCTAGTCTCTGGGGCCAACGTCCTGACTTTC.

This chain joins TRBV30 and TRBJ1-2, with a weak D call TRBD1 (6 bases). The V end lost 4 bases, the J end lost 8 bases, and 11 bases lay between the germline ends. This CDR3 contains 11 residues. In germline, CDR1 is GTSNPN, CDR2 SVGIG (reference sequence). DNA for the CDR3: TGTGCCTGGACAGGGGCGAGGGGCTACACCTTC. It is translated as CAWTGARGYTF. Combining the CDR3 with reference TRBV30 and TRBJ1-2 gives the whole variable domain SQTIHQWPATLVQPVGSPLSLECTVEGTSNPNLYWYRQAAGRGLQLLFYSVGIGQISSEVPQNLSASRPQDRQFILSSKKLLLSDSGFYLCAWTGARGYTFGSGTRLTVV.

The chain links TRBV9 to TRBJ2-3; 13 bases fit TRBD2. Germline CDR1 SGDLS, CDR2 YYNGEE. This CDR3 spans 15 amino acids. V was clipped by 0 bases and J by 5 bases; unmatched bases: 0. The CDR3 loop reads CASSVGTSGGDTQYF. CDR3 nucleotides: TGTGCCAGCAGCGTAGGGACTAGCGGGGGAGATACGCAGTATTTT.

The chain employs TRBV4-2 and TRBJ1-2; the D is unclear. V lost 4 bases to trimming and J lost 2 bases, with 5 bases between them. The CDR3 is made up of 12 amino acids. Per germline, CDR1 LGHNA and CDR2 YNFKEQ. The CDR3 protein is CASSPDNYGYTF. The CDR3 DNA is TGTGCCAGCAGCCCGGACAACTATGGCTACACCTTC.

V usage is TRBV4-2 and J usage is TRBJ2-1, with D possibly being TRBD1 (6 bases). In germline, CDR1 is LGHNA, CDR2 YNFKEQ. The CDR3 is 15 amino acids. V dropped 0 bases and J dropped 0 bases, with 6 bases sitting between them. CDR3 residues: CASSQEDSSYNEQFF. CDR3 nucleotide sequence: TGTGCCAGCAGCCAAGAGGACAGCTCCTACAATGAGCAGTTCTTC.